These 26 T cell receptor beta chains share one sample of origin, sequenced in a study of tumor-infiltrating lymphocytes in primary liver carcinoma. Synthesis of TCR beta cDNA was carried out from 500 ng total RNA with a constant-region primer. Slightly modified ARM-PCR served as the procedure for the TCR beta libraries. These libraries came from three rounds of nested multiplex PCR. The first two PCR rounds used TRBV1-TRBV30 forward primers with a C-beta reverse primer, about 10 cycles each. MiXCR, applied by TCRdb to the multiplex PCR reads, yields one record per CDR3 protein. The sample contains 330,000 or so distinct CDR3 sequences, less than 70% of which appear only once. Unsorted whole blood supplied the blood RNA, and germline DNA was isolated too. The sample comprised peripheral blood. The receptors were sampled from a man aged 40-55 years with primary liver carcinoma and hepatitis B virus infection.

A note on this clonotype: This may come from a read error, since a much larger clone is one base off. The V call is TRBV6-1, the J call TRBJ2-7; the D call may be TRBD1 or TRBD2 (5 bases each). This CDR3 is 14 amino acids long. The germline V gene has CDR1 MNHNS and CDR2 SASEGT. The CDR3: CANSNPGRDYEQYF. CDR3 coding DNA: TGTGCCAACAGTAACCCGGGACGAGACTACGAGCAGTACTTC.

The table lists this clonotype with many counts. The rearrangement joins TRBV11-2 to TRBJ2-7; no clear D. The germline V gene has CDR1 SGHAT and CDR2 FQNNGV. The CDR3 is made up of 15 amino acids. Trimming shortened V by 5 bases and J by 6 bases, and 20 bases separated the two germline ends. CDR3 sequence: CASSPPRAPASEQYF. The CDR3 DNA is TGTGCCAGCAGCCCCCCTCGGGCTCCCGCCAGCGAGCAGTACTTC.

The chain is built from TRBV13 and TRBJ2-2; 7 bases are a match to TRBD2. This CDR3 has 14 residues. Per germline, CDR1 PRHDT and CDR2 FYEKMQ (reference sequence). The J segment lost 4 bases and the V segment lost 8 bases, leaving 7 bases of the junction unmatched. CDR3 bases: TGTGCCAGCGGACTCGGGGGGAGCACCGGGGAGCTGTTTTTT. Protein sequence: CASGLGGSTGELFF.

Concerning this clonotype itself: Since no conserved phenylalanine or tryptophan closes the CDR3, a read error is the likely cause. The V and J genes are TRBV29-1 and TRBJ1-1; D unresolved. CDR3 size: 13 residues. Germline V gives CDR1 SQVTM, CDR2 ANQGSEA. DNA of the CDR3: TGCATCGTTGAAGAACAGAAGAACACTGAAGCTTTCCTT. This encodes CIVEEQKNTEAFL.

As regards this clonotype: At one end the junction does not follow the germline gene, possibly because of a read error. The chain combines TRBV29-1 with TRBJ2-5, with TRBD2 matching over 10 bases. The CDR3 covers 13 residues. The germline CDR1 and CDR2 sequences are SQVTM and ANQGSEA. The CDR3 loop reads CSAGLAVGETHYF. The CDR3 nucleotides are TGCAGCGCAGGACTAGCGGTTGGAGAGACCCATTACTTC.

Concerning this clonotype: Germline and junction disagree at one end, which may indicate a read error. V usage is TRBV11-2 and J usage is TRBJ2-1, with D perhaps being TRBD1 or TRBD2 (5 bases each). Germline V gene sequence: CDR1 SGHAT, CDR2 FQNNGV. This CDR3 region has 15 residues. The CDR3 sequence: CVSSPGGGPGNEQFF. CDR3 in DNA: TGTGTCAGCAGCCCAGGTGGGGGACCCGGCAATGAGCAGTTCTTC.

The chain carries TRBV5-1 and TRBJ1-4; the D gene is possibly TRBD1 (5 bases). Germline V gene sequence: CDR1 SGHRS, CDR2 YFSETQ. V was cut by 1 base and J by 7 bases, with 20 bases left in between. The CDR3 runs to 17 residues. CDR3 in DNA: TGCGCCAGCAGCTTGACAGGCTCCACTGTCGGCGGTGAAAAACTGTTTTTT. Translated, it gives CASSLTGSTVGGEKLFF.

With regard to this clonotype: The conserved phenylalanine or tryptophan normally closing the CDR3 is absent here, so this likely arose from a read error. The chain links TRBV29-1 to TRBJ2-7; no firm D call. V lost 7 bases to trimming and J lost 7 bases, with 23 bases between them. Germline V gene sequence: CDR1 SQVTM, CDR2 ANQGSEA. The CDR3 is made up of 14 amino acids. CDR3 in amino acids: CSAVTLAKVGEQYL. In nucleotides, the CDR3 is TGCAGCGCTGTGACTTTGGCGAAAGTAGGTGAGCAGTACCTC.

In the case of this clonotype: A much larger clone is a single base away; this may be a read error. The chain links TRBV24-1 to TRBJ2-1, with 9 bases identical to TRBD2. V was pared by 4 bases and J by 7 bases, with 10 bases of the junction left unmatched. Per the germline V gene, CDR1 is KGHDR and CDR2 is SFDVKD. CDR3 length: 16 residues. CDR3: CATSEGVAGVRNEQFF. The CDR3, as DNA: TGTGCCACCAGTGAAGGGGTAGCGGGAGTACGGAATGAGCAGTTCTTC.

Comments on this clonotype: The junction shows a germline mismatch at one end, possibly a read error. The rearrangement joins TRBV5-1 to TRBJ2-1; perhaps TRBD1 as D (5 bases). The length of the CDR3 is 13 residues. CDR1 and CDR2 from the germline V gene are SGHRS and YFSETQ. Written as DNA, the CDR3 is TGCGCCAGCAACTTGGTGATAGGGGATGAGCAGTTCTTC. This encodes CASNLVIGDEQFF.

The gene calls are TRBV11-2 and TRBJ2-7; 7 bases are a match to TRBD1. After removal of 3 bases from V and 10 bases from J, the junction contained 21 bases not matched to a gene. Germline values: CDR1 SGHAT, CDR2 FQNNGV. The CDR3 is 17 residues long. CDR3: CASSFFVPPDRLGEQYF. CDR3 bases: TGTGCCAGCAGCTTCTTCGTCCCCCCGGACAGGCTAGGCGAACAGTACTTC.

This rearrangement joins TRBV11-2 to TRBJ2-1, with 7 bases that match TRBD2. The ends lost 1 base at V and 7 bases at J; junction bases unmatched: 13. This CDR3 spans 17 amino acids. Germline assignment: CDR1 SGHAT and CDR2 FQNNGV. This CDR3 is CASSLAAPGLLYNEQFF. The DNA of the CDR3 is TGTGCCAGCAGCTTAGCCGCCCCGGGACTACTTTATAATGAGCAGTTCTTC.

As for this clonotype: Germline is not matched at one junction end, which may reflect a read error. This rearrangement joins TRBV11-3 to TRBJ2-5, with TRBD2 matching 8 bases. The CDR3 extends over 15 amino acids. The germline CDR1 and CDR2 sequences are SGHNT and YENEEA. The CDR3, as DNA: TGTGCCAGCAGCCCGGGACTAGAGGGACAAGAGACCAAGTACTTC. Translated: CASSPGLEGQETKYF. Full variable domain (rest looked up from reference TRBV11-3 and TRBJ2-5): EAGVVQSPRYKIIEKKQPVAFWCNPISGHNTLYWYLQNLGQGPELLIRYENEEAVDDSQLPKDRFSAERLKGVDSTLKIQPAELGDSAVYLCASSPGLEGQETKYFGPGTRLLVL.

Points on this clonotype: One base away lies a much larger clone, so this may be a sequencing read error. V and J are TRBV14 and TRBJ2-7; 7 positions match TRBD2. The CDR3 has 15 amino acids. Germline-derived CDR1 and CDR2 are SGHDN and FVKESK. In nucleotides, the CDR3 is TGTGCCAGCAGGCAAGATAGCGGGTTTTTCTACGAGCAGTACTTC. It codes for CASRQDSGFFYEQYF.

In regard to this clonotype: A much larger clone lies one base from this, so it may be a read error. The conserved final phenylalanine or tryptophan is absent from the CDR3, which likely points to a read error. The chain has TRBV4-1 and TRBJ2-5; TRBD1 matches 7 bases. The CDR3 runs to 16 residues. With V trimmed by 3 bases and J by 4 bases, 11 bases remained unmatched. From germline, CDR1 is MGHRA and CDR2 YSYEKL. The CDR3 sequence: CASSQNRGAPVETQYS. The CDR3 DNA sequence: TGCGCCAGCAGCCAGAACAGGGGCGCCCCGGTAGAGACCCAGTACTCC.

The genes are TRBV6-5 and TRBJ1-2; 8 bases match TRBD1. The V segment lost 4 bases and the J segment 10 bases; nucleotides outside the gene matches: 8. The CDR3 is 13 residues long. CDR1 is MNHEY, CDR2 SVGAGI, per germline. The CDR3 DNA reads as TGTGCCAGCAGTTGGGACAGGCAGGTGGACTACACCTTC. Amino acids: CASSWDRQVDYTF.

As for this clonotype: With a much larger clone just one base away, this may be a read error. As DNA, the CDR3 is TGTGCCAACAGTACCGGAAGCGAGCAGTACTTC. Translation gives CANSTGSEQYF. The gene calls are TRBV6-6 and TRBJ2-7; no clear D. The CDR3 length is 11 residues. Per the germline V gene, CDR1 is MNHNY and CDR2 is SVGAGI (reference sequence).

Regarding this clonotype: A much larger clone sits a single nucleotide away, making a read error possible. This sequence joins TRBV6-2 or TRBV6-3 and TRBJ2-1; a possible D gene is TRBD2 (6 bases). The CDR3 is 14 residues long. Germline CDR1 is MNHEY and CDR2 is SVGEGT. The CDR3 protein is CASSPDAAGNEQLF. The CDR3 DNA sequence: TGTGCCAGCAGTCCCGACGCAGCGGGCAATGAGCAGCTCTTC.

The rearrangement uses TRBV24-1 and TRBJ2-1, with D perhaps TRBD2 (5 bases). V dropped 5 bases and J dropped 6 bases, with 19 bases sitting between them. CDR3 length: 16 amino acids. Germline CDR1 is KGHDR and CDR2 is SFDVKD. The CDR3 reads CATSGVRAEDFNEQFF. DNA of the CDR3: TGTGCCACCAGTGGGGTGAGGGCGGAGGACTTCAATGAGCAGTTCTTC.

In the case of this clonotype: Here the CDR3 omits its conserved ending phenylalanine or tryptophan, so a read error is the likely source. The chain has TRBV5-5 and TRBJ2-2; D possibly corresponds to TRBD1 (5 bases). V lost 0 bases to trimming and J lost 5 bases, with 11 bases between them. CDR3 length: 15 amino acids. Germline V gives CDR1 SGHKS, CDR2 YYEKEE (reference sequence). CDR3 sequence: CASSLEQVPTGELFS. The CDR3 nucleotides read TGTGCCAGCAGCTTGGAACAGGTCCCAACCGGGGAGCTGTTTTCT.

J is TRBJ2-2 and V is TRBV6-2 or TRBV6-3; the D gene could be TRBD1 or TRBD2 (5 bases each). The CDR3 spans 16 residues. Germline assignment: CDR1 MNHEY and CDR2 SVGEGT. The ends were cut back, 8 bases at V and 2 bases at J, with 18 bases in the middle. The CDR3 sequence: CASGPHKRTNTGELFF. In nucleotides, the CDR3 is TGTGCCAGCGGTCCCCACAAGCGGACAAACACCGGGGAGCTGTTTTTT.

The V and J genes are TRBV6-5 and TRBJ1-1; 7 bases agree with TRBD1. There are 14 residues in the CDR3. CDR1 is MNHEY, CDR2 SVGAGI, per germline. Losses at the gene ends were 8 bases for V and 7 bases for J; bases not matched to a gene: 13. The CDR3 region has the DNA TGTGCCAGCTTTTCGACAGGGAGGTTGATTGAAGCTTTCTTT. As protein: CASFSTGRLIEAFF.

This clonotype was counted once. One base away lies a much larger clone, so this may be a sequencing read error. The J gene is TRBJ1-2, the V gene TRBV6-2 or TRBV6-3; no clear D. Trimming stripped 5 bases from V and 8 bases from J, with 6 bases between. The CDR3 has 10 amino acids. CDR1 and CDR2 (germline): MNHEY, SVGEGT. The CDR3 bases are TGTGCCAGCAGTCAAGAGGGCTACACCTTC. Protein product: CASSQEGYTF.

Turning to this clonotype: A much larger clone sits a single nucleotide away, making a read error possible. The rearrangement uses TRBV6-5 and TRBJ2-5; D call uncertain. CDR3 length equals 15 residues. In germline, CDR1 is MNHEY, CDR2 SVGAGI. Trimming cost V 6 bases and J 5 bases, with 19 bases left between them. In DNA, the CDR3 is TGTGCCAGCAGCCCCAAAAGTACCGAACACGAGACCCAGTACTTC. Residues: CASSPKSTEHETQYF.

Regarding this clonotype: One end of the junction does not line up with germline, which may come from a read error. The chain recombines TRBV11-2 with TRBJ1-2; D call uncertain. Germline V lookup: CDR1 SGHAT, CDR2 FQNNGV. The CDR3 is 12 residues long. CDR3 coding DNA: TGTGCCGGCAGCCGAGGACCTTATGTCTACACCTTC. It translates to CAGSRGPYVYTF.

This clonotype was seen many times. The chain is built from TRBV29-1 and TRBJ1-2; D uncertain. Germline CDR1 SQVTM, CDR2 ANQGSEA. The CDR3 loop spans 16 amino acids. Trimming took off 5 bases at V and 8 bases at J, with 27 bases between the two ends. The CDR3 nucleotides read TGCAGCGTTTTCCTTGATGGCAGTAACTCAAGGCGGGGCTACACCTTC. Encoded protein: CSVFLDGSNSRRGYTF. The full variable domain, rest sourced from reference TRBV29-1 and TRBJ1-2, is SAVISQKPSRDICQRGTSLTIQCQVDSQVTMMFWYRQQPGQSLTLIATANQGSEATYESGFVIDKFPISRPNLTFSTLTVSNMSPEDSSIYLCSVFLDGSNSRRGYTFGSGTRLTVV.